This T cell receptor beta chain was sequenced for a study of control samples from healthy donors and cancer patients. Germline CDR1 and CDR2: SGHNT and YENEEA. The V gene end was trimmed by 5 bases and the J gene end by 7 bases; junction bases not matched to a gene: 6. The CDR3 totals 14 residues. Clones were sequenced by immunoSEQ multiplex PCR, and TCRdb holds only the in-frame ones, with some missing. The table has 120,000 to 150,000 clones, more than 85% seen once. The genes are TRBV11-3 and TRBJ2-1; 9 bases map to TRBD2. Material for sequencing was blood. The clonotype comes from a young man in good health. The CDR3 DNA reads TGTGCCAGCAGCCTTAGCGGGAGTGTGAATGAGCAGTTCTTC. Its protein is CASSLSGSVNEQFF.